This T cell receptor (beta chain) appears in the sequencing data of a study of a mutant IDH1 vaccine in newly diagnosed glioma. The CDR3 spans 16 residues. CDR1 and CDR2 (germline): SGHRS, YFSETQ. V gave up 4 bases and J gave up 5 bases, with 22 bases separating them. Libraries were prepared by immunoSEQ multiplex PCR; TCRdb keeps only in-frame clonotypes and omits some of them. The sample yields approximately 60,000 clones, around 74% seen once. The time point here: week 35, safety follow-up. It was 300 ug of mutant IDH1 20-mer peptide that made up each vaccine dose, given with topical imiquimod. Points on this clone: The antigen remains undetermined.

The source was PBMCs, collected from a glioma patient whose treatment included an IDH1 peptide vaccine. The origin of this receptor is a man between 45 and 60 years old with glioma. The gene calls are TRBV5-1 and TRBJ2-7, with D possibly TRBD1 on 5 matching bases. The CDR3 DNA reads as TGCGCCAGCAGCCTAGGTCAGACCTTTTTAGGGGACGAGCAGTACTTC. This encodes CASSLGQTFLGDEQYF.